This T cell receptor beta chain came from a study of blood T cell repertoires in COVID-19. Whole-study context: The United States, Italy and Spain were the sources of the acute and convalescent COVID-19 samples. PBMCs, B-cell-depleted T cells, or T cells were the source of the cDNA or gDNA that made up the material.

As handled by the study authors: Estimation of nucleated cell counts was performed using reference gene primer amplification. Clones were read by immunoSEQ multiplex PCR, and TCRdb kept only the in-frame ones, dropping some. V, J and clone size reflect that table, while D and trimming were determined from the DNA. The sample records 110,000 to 150,000 clones, under 90% being singletons. The CDR3 length is 15 residues. From germline, CDR1 is SNHLY and CDR2 FYNNEI. V trimming: 2 bases; J trimming: 5 bases; junction bases outside the gene matches: 7. Sequencing input: peripheral blood. This TCR derives from a man in his 70s who had recovered from COVID-19. The rearrangement links TRBV2 to TRBJ2-7, with 9 bases that match TRBD1. The CDR3 here is CASSEMGQGQDEQYF. The CDR3 DNA follows: TGTGCCAGCAGTGAAATGGGACAGGGACAAGACGAGCAGTACTTC.